One sample yielded the 9 T cell receptor beta chains listed below, sequenced in a study of T cells in Graves' hyperthyroidism and ophthalmopathy (dated by TCRdb to the late 2010s). Library prep was done by multiplex PCR. Sequencer: Illumina HiSeq 2000. The TCR beta CDR3 regions were amplified from RNA transcripts. A first-round RT-PCR of the TCR CDR3 used the HTBI primer set with the Qiagen OneStep RT-PCR kit. In-frame beta chains were kept once TCRdb had trimmed the public reads at Q25 with fastp and called clones with MiXCR. Rows with one shared CDR3 protein collapse into an entry with the most common genes and DNA. The sample table holds hundreds of thousands of distinct CDR3 sequences, of which 40% to 55% were seen once. Roughly 7.2% of the sample goes to the ten largest clones. The sample taken for sequencing was peripheral blood or thyroid tissue (not recorded which). The receptors were sampled from an adult man with Graves' disease, either hyperthyroidism or ophthalmopathy (not recorded which).

V and J are TRBV5-1 and TRBJ1-4, with a tentative D call TRBD1 (5 bases). The CDR3 has 15 amino acids. Trimming took 4 bases from V and 4 from J, leaving 14 bases between them. The germline gives CDR1 SGHRS, CDR2 YFSETQ. CDR3 amino acids: CASSGSRDSNEKLFF. DNA for the CDR3: TGCGCCAGCAGCGGGTCCCGTGACAGTAATGAAAAACTGTTTTTT. Full variable domain (missing parts from reference TRBV5-1 and TRBJ1-4): KAGVTQTPRYLIKTRGQQVTLSCSPISGHRSVSWYQQTPGQGLQFLFEYFSETQRNKGNFPGRFSGRQFSNSRSEMNVSTLELGDSALYLCASSGSRDSNEKLFFGSGTQLSVL.

The chain uses TRBV7-9 and TRBJ2-2; D might be TRBD2 (5 bases). V dropped 4 bases and J dropped 6 bases, with 9 bases sitting between them. The CDR3 covers 13 residues. The germline CDR1 and CDR2 sequences are SEHNR and FQNEAQ (reference sequence). This CDR3 is CASSSLRAGELFF. The DNA of the CDR3 is TGTGCCAGCAGCTCTTTGCGGGCCGGGGAGCTGTTTTTT.

This clonotype was counted a few times. The V gene is TRBV29-1, the J gene TRBJ1-2; 7 bases match TRBD1. Per the germline V gene, CDR1 is SQVTM and CDR2 is ANQGSEA. The CDR3 length is 14 residues. Trimming took 7 bases from V and 3 from J; bases not matched to a gene: 11. The CDR3 sequence is CSAPTGRVDYGYTF. The CDR3 coding sequence is TGCAGCGCTCCGACAGGGAGGGTTGACTATGGCTACACCTTC.

This clonotype was detected once. The V gene is TRBV24-1, the J gene TRBJ1-5; TRBD1 is a possible D gene (5 bases). The CDR3 loop spans 15 amino acids. V lost 5 bases and J lost 6, with 16 bases in between. The germline gives CDR1 KGHDR, CDR2 SFDVKD. DNA for the CDR3: TGTGCCACCAGTGCGTCAGGGCGGTTCAGTCAGCCCCAGCATTTT. It encodes CATSASGRFSQPQHF.

Comments on this clonotype: A single base separates this from a much larger clone, so it may be a read error. The chain carries TRBV2 and TRBJ1-6, with D maybe TRBD1 (5 bases). The V end was cut by 6 bases, the J end by 11 bases, with 14 bases between. This CDR3 region has 13 residues. Germline V gene data show CDR1 as SNHLY and CDR2 as FYNNEI. The CDR3 coding sequence is TGTGCCAGCAGGACAGTCGAAGGGGCACCCCTCCACTTT. As protein: CASRTVEGAPLHF.

To note about this clonotype: A much more abundant neighbour one base away suggests this may be a read error. This chain joins TRBV15 and TRBJ1-1; D might be TRBD1 (5 bases). Germline loops: CDR1 LNHNV, CDR2 YYDKDF (reference sequence). V gave up 5 bases and J gave up 3 bases, with 13 bases separating them. The CDR3 is 14 amino acids. Here the CDR3 reads CATSERRADTEAFF. The CDR3 DNA is TGTGCCACCAGCGAACGCAGGGCGGACACTGAAGCTTTCTTT.

V gene TRBV7-6 combines with J gene TRBJ1-1; D is possibly TRBD1 (5 bases). Trimming took off 1 base at V and 4 bases at J, with 13 bases between the two ends. Germline lookup yields CDR1 SGHVS and CDR2 FNYEAQ. The CDR3 totals 15 residues. CDR3 in DNA: TGTGCCAGCAGCTTAGGGGGGAGTGGGATCACTGAAGCTTTCTTT. As protein: CASSLGGSGITEAFF.

The sample holds a few counts of this clonotype. The chain recombines TRBV2 with TRBJ1-2, with a possible D match to TRBD1 (6 bases). Trimming stripped 6 bases from V and 7 bases from J, with 24 bases between. CDR3 length: 16 residues. The germline V gene encodes CDR1 SNHLY and CDR2 FYNNEI. CDR3: CASSLVWGRASGGYTF. The CDR3 DNA sequence: TGTGCCAGCAGCTTGGTCTGGGGGCGGGCGTCAGGTGGCTACACCTTC.

The chain joins TRBV7-9 to TRBJ2-5; 12 nucleotides align to TRBD2. Germline V gives CDR1 SEHNR, CDR2 FQNEAQ (reference sequence). The CDR3 sequence is 14 residues long. Losses at the gene ends were 5 bases for V and 9 bases for J; bases not matched to a gene: 7. As DNA, the CDR3 is TGTGCCAGCAGCCTATGGACTAGCGGGGCGGCCCAGTACTTC. It encodes CASSLWTSGAAQYF.